This T cell receptor beta chain originates from a study of cytomegalovirus exposure and HLA in healthy donors. The PCR contained 60 Vbeta and 13 Jbeta primers. The assay was immunoSEQ multiplex PCR, and TCRdb's table has in-frame clones only and misses some. The sample contains over 250,000 clones, roughly 88% of which appear only once. Germline loops: CDR1 SGHTA, CDR2 FQGNSA. This CDR3 is 16 amino acids long. Deletions cut 1 base from V and 11 bases from J, with 23 bases between. The chain uses TRBV7-2 and TRBJ2-5; possibly TRBD1 for D (5 bases). Sequencing was done on a sample of PBMCs. The sequence came from a man aged 40-49 years in good health and CMV-seropositive. CDR3 DNA: TGTGCCAGCAGCTTAGATAGTCTTCCAGGGCTTGAGGAGCAGTACTTC. Translating it yields CASSLDSLPGLEEQYF.